This T cell receptor (beta chain) was sequenced for a study of blood T cell repertoires in COVID-19. Across the whole study: Samples of COVID-19 (acute and convalescent) were obtained from the United States, Italy and Spain.

CDR3 length: 14 amino acids. Germline lookup yields CDR1 MNHEY and CDR2 SVGAGI. Trimming removed 6 bases at V and 10 bases at J, with 16 bases between. TCRdb's table, derived via immunoSEQ multiplex PCR, lists solely in-frame clones and lacks some. This table holds under 300,000 clones, 87% found once. The V call is TRBV6-5, the J call TRBJ2-6; no clear D gene. The receptor's source is a man aged 60-69 years who had recovered from COVID-19. What was sequenced was peripheral blood. The CDR3 nucleotides are TGTGCCAGCAGCTTCACGGGTTCAGAGAACGTCCTGACTTTC. Protein: CASSFTGSENVLTF.